This T cell receptor beta chain was obtained from a study of control samples from healthy donors and cancer patients (dated by TCRdb to about 2020). V is shortened by 3 bases, J by 9 bases, and the region joining them spans 13 bases. Per the germline V gene, SGDLS is the CDR1 and YYNGEE is the CDR2. Taken from cysteine to phenylalanine, the CDR3 has 14 residues. Of the read, only the CDR3 DNA is kept; its 42 bases are in frame from base 1. Remarks on this clone: The antigen it binds to is not known. One base away there is no much larger clone; base qualities are not given.

The library was obtained by the immunoSEQ multiplex PCR assay. The table was pulled from immuneACCESS by TCRdb, which kept in-frame rearrangements only. Such tables lose some clones; where checked, under half of the loss comes from unresolved V genes, and the rest has no known cause. For this sample there are roughly 150,000 clones; just over 85% appear just once. The top ten clones comprise around 1.6% of the sample. The receptor was derived from a man younger than 35 in good health. Sequenced material: blood. In this chain, TRBV9 is recombined with TRBJ1-6; the D gene is perhaps TRBD1, on 5 matching bases. The CDR3 has the sequence CASSGRDGASPLHF. The bases are TGTGCCAGCAGCGGCCGGGATGGGGCTTCACCCCTCCACTTT.